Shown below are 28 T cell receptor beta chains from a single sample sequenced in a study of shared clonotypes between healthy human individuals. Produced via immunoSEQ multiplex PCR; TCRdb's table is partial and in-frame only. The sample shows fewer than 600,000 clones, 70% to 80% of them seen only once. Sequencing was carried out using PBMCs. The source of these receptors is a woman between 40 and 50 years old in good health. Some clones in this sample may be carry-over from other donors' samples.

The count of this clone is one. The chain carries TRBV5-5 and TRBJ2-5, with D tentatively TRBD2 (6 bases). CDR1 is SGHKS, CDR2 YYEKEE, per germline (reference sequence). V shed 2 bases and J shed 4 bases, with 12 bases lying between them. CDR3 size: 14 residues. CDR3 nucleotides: TGTGCCAGCAGCTTCCCGGGTAGCGGAGAGACCCAGTACTTC. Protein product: CASSFPGSGETQYF.

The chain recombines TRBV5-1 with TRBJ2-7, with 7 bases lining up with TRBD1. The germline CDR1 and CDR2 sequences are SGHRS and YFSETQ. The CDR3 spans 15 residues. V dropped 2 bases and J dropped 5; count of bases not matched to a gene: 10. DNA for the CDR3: TGCGCCAGCAGCTTAAGACAGGGAGCGAACGACGAGCAGTACTTC. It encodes CASSLRQGANDEQYF.

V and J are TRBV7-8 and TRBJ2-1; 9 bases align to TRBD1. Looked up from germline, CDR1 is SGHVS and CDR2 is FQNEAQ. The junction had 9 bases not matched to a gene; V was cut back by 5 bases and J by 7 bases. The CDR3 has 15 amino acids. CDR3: CASSMHRGRLNEQFF. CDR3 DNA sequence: TGTGCCAGCAGCATGCACAGGGGGCGCTTAAATGAGCAGTTCTTC.

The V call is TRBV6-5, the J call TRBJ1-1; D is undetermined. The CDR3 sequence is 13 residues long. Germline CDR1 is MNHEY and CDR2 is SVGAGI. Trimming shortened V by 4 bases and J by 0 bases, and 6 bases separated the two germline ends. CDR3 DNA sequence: TGTGCCAGCAGTTTGGCTGTGAACACTGAAGCTTTCTTT. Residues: CASSLAVNTEAFF.

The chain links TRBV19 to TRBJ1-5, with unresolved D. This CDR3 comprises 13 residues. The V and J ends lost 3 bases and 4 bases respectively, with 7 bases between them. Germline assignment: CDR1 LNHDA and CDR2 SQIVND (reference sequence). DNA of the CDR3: TGTGCCAGTAGTATTAGGGTTAATCAGCCCCAGCATTTT. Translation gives CASSIRVNQPQHF.

The CDR3, as DNA: TGCGCCAGCAGCCAAGATTTAGGGGGCGGGGGCTCTGGGGCCAACGTCCTGACTTTC. This encodes CASSQDLGGGGSGANVLTF. The J gene is TRBJ2-6, the V gene TRBV4-3; D possibly uses TRBD1 or TRBD2 (7 bases each). The germline V gene encodes CDR1 LGHNA and CDR2 YSLEER. The V gene lost 0 bases and the J gene lost 0 bases, with 15 bases spanning the gap. CDR3 size: 19 residues.

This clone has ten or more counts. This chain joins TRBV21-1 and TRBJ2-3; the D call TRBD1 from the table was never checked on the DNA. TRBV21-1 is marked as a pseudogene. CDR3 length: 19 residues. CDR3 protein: CASSKAGARTGIFTDTQYF. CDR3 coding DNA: TGTGCCAGCAGCAAAGCAGGGGCCCGGACAGGGATATTCACAGATACGCAGTATTTT.

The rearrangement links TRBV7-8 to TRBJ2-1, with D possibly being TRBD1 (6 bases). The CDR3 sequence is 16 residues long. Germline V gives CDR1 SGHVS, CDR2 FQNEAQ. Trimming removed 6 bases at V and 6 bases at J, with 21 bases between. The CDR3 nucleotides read TGTGCCAGCAGGGAGAAGGGGGTGGGAGTCGGCAATGAGCAGTTCTTC. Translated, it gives CASREKGVGVGNEQFF.

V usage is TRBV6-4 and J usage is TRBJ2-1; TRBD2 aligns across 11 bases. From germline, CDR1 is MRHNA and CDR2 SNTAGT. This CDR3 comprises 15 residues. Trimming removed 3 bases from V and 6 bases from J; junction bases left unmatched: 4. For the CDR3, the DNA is TGTGCCAGCAGTGAGAGGACTAGCGGGCTCAATGAGCAGTTCTTC. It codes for CASSERTSGLNEQFF.

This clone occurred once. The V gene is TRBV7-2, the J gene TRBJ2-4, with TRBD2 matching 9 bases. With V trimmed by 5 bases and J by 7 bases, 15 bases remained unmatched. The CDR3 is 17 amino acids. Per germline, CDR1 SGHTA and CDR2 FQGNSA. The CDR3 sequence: CASSPRSNLAGMNIQYF. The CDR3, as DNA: TGTGCCAGCAGCCCCAGGAGTAACCTAGCGGGAATGAACATTCAGTACTTC.

CDR3 sequence: CAWSGQGIFEQYF. In DNA, the CDR3 is TGTGCCTGGAGTGGCCAGGGGATCTTCGAGCAGTACTTC. The genes are TRBV30 and TRBJ2-7; D is possibly TRBD1 (6 bases). V lost 1 base, J lost 6 bases, and 13 bases lay in between. Germline assignment: CDR1 GTSNPN and CDR2 SVGIG (reference sequence). This CDR3 contains 13 residues.

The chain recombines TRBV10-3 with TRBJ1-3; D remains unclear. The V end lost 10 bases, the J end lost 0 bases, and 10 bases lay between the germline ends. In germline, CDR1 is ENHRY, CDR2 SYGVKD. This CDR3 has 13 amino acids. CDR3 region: CATVWSSGNTIYF. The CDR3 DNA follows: TGTGCCACCGTGTGGAGCTCTGGAAACACCATATATTTT.

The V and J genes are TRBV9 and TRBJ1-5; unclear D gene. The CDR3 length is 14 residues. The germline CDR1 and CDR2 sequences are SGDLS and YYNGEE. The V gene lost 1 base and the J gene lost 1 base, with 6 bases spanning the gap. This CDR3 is CASSVQDSNQPQHF. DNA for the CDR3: TGTGCCAGCAGCGTACAAGACAGCAATCAGCCCCAGCATTTT.

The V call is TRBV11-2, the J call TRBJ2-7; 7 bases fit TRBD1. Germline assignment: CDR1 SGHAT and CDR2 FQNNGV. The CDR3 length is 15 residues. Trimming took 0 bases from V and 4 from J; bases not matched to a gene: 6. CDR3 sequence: CASSLERGQIYEQYF. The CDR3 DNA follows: TGTGCCAGCAGCTTAGAGAGGGGACAGATATACGAGCAGTACTTC. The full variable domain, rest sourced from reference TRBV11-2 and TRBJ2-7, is EAGVAQSPRYKIIEKRQSVAFWCNPISGHATLYWYQQILGQGPKLLIQFQNNGVVDDSQLPKDRFSAERLKGVDSTLKIQPAKLEDSAVYLCASSLERGQIYEQYFGPGTRLTVT.

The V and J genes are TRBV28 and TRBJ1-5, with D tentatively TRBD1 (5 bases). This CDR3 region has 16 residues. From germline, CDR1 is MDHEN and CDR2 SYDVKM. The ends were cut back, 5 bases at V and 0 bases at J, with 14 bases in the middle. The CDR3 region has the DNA TGTGCCAGCAGTCACGCTAAGGGGTATAGCAATCAGCCCCAGCATTTT. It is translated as CASSHAKGYSNQPQHF.

CDR3 DNA: TGTGCCAGCAGTTTATCGGTGCGGGAACGTGGGACAGATACGCAGTATTTT. Its protein is CASSLSVRERGTDTQYF. The rearrangement links TRBV27 to TRBJ2-3, with D perhaps matching TRBD2 (6 bases). V was clipped by 0 bases and J by 3 bases, with 16 bases between them. Germline V gene sequence: CDR1 MNHEY, CDR2 SMNVEV (reference sequence). CDR3 length: 17 residues.

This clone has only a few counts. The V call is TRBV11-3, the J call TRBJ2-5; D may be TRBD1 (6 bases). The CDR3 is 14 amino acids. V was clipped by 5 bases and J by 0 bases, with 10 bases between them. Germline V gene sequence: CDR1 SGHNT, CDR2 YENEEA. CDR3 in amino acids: CASSKGQNQETQYF. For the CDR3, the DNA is TGTGCCAGCAGCAAGGGACAAAACCAAGAGACCCAGTACTTC.

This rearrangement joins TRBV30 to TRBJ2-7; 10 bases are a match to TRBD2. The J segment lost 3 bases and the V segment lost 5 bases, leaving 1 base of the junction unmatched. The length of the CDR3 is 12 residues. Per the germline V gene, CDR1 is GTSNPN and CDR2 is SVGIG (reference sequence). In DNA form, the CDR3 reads TGTGCCTGGGCTAGCGGGAGCTACGAGCAGTACTTC. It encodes CAWASGSYEQYF.

CDR3 amino acids: CASSLVYDRSGANVLTF. Written as DNA, the CDR3 is TGTGCCAGCAGCTTAGTCTACGACCGCTCTGGGGCCAACGTCCTGACTTTC. The chain couples TRBV7-9 to TRBJ2-6; D unclear. This CDR3 contains 17 residues. The germline V and J ends were trimmed by 1 base and 0 bases, with 10 bases remaining between them. CDR1 and CDR2 (germline): SEHNR, FQNEAQ (reference sequence).

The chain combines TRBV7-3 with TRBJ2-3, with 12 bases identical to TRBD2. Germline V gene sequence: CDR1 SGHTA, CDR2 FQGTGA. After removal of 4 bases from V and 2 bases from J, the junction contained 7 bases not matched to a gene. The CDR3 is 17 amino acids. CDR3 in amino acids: CASSSGTSGPLTDTQYF. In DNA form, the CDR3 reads TGTGCCAGCAGCTCCGGGACTAGCGGGCCTCTCACAGATACGCAGTATTTT.

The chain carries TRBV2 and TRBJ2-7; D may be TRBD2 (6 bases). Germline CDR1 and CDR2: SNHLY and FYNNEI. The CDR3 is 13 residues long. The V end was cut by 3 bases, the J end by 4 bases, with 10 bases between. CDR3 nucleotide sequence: TGTGCCAGCAGTGACCGGGAGTGGTACGAGCAGTACTTC. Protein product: CASSDREWYEQYF.

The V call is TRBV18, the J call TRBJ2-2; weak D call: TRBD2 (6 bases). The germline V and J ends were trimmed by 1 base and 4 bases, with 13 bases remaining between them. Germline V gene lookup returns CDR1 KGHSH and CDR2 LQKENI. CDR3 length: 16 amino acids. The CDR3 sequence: CASSPRRVAATGELFF. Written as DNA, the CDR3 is TGTGCCAGCTCACCACGGAGGGTCGCGGCCACCGGGGAGCTGTTTTTT.

The CDR3 DNA reads as TGTGCCATCAGTGACCGACAGGAAAGCTGGGAGCAGTACTTC. This codes for CAISDRQESWEQYF. The V and J genes are TRBV10-3 and TRBJ2-7, with D maybe TRBD1 (6 bases). The CDR3 contains 14 residues. Trimming took 3 bases from V and 7 from J, leaving 16 bases between them. Germline V lookup: CDR1 ENHRY, CDR2 SYGVKD.

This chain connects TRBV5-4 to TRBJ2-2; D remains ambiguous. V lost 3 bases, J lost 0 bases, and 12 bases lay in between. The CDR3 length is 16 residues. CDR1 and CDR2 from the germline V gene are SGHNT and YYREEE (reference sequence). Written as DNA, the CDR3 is TGTGCCAGCAGCTGGGAACCTGGATCGAACACCGGGGAGCTGTTTTTT. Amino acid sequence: CASSWEPGSNTGELFF. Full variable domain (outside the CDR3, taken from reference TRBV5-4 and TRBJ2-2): ETGVTQSPTHLIKTRGQQVTLRCSSQSGHNTVSWYQQALGQGPQFIFQYYREEENGRGNFPPRFSGLQFPNYSSELNVNALELDDSALYLCASSWEPGSNTGELFFGEGSRLTVL.

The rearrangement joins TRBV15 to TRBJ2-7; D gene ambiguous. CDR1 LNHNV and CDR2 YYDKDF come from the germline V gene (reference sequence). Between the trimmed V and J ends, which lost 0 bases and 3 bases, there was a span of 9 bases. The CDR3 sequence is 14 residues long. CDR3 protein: CATSRERVGYEQYF. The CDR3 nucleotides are TGTGCCACCAGCAGAGAAAGGGTTGGCTACGAGCAGTACTTC.

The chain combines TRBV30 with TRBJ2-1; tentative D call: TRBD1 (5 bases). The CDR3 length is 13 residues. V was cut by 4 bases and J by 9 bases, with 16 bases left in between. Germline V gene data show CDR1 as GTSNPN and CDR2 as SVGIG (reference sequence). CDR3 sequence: CAWTRVGVGEQFF. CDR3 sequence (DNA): TGTGCCTGGACCAGGGTAGGCGTGGGTGAGCAGTTCTTC.

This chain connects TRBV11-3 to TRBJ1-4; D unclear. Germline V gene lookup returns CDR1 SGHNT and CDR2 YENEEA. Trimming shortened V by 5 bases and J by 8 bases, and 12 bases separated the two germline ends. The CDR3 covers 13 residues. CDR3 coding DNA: TGTGCCAGCAGCCGGACGCATATCGAAAAACTGTTTTTT. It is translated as CASSRTHIEKLFF.

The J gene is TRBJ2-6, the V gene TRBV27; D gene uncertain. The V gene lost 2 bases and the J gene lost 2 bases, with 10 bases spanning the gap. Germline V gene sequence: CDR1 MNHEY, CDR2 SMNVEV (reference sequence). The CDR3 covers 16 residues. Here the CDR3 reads CASSLLEPPGANVLTF. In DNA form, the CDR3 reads TGTGCCAGCAGTTTACTGGAACCCCCTGGGGCCAACGTCCTGACTTTC.